This T cell receptor (beta chain) was captured in a study of blood T cell repertoires in COVID-19. For the study at large: Some COVID-19 samples were acute and others convalescent; all came from the United States, Italy and Spain.

Under the authors' procedure: Counts of nucleated cells, estimated from reference gene primer amplification, were obtained. Sequenced by immunoSEQ multiplex PCR; TCRdb stores in-frame clones only, minus some. V, J and clone size were drawn from that table, and D and trimming were deduced from the DNA. The table records about 110,000 clones, 71% of them present only once. The CDR3 covers 13 residues. Germline V lookup: CDR1 SEHNR, CDR2 FQNEAQ (reference sequence). Between the trimmed V and J ends, which lost 3 bases and 1 base, there was a span of 6 bases. The J gene is TRBJ1-1, the V gene TRBV7-9, with D unclear. The sequencing sample was made of peripheral blood. This TCR was recovered from a woman aged 40 to 50 with acute or convalescent COVID-19. The CDR3 nucleotides are TGTGCCAGCAGCTTTCACGGGAACACTGAAGCTTTCTTT. It specifies CASSFHGNTEAFF. The complete variable domain, with remaining parts taken from reference TRBV7-9 and TRBJ1-1, reads DTGVSQNPRHKITKRGQNVTFRCDPISEHNRLYWYRQTLGQGPEFLTYFQNEAQLEKSRLLSDRFSAERPKGSFSTLEIQRTEQGDSAMYLCASSFHGNTEAFFGQGTRLTVV.